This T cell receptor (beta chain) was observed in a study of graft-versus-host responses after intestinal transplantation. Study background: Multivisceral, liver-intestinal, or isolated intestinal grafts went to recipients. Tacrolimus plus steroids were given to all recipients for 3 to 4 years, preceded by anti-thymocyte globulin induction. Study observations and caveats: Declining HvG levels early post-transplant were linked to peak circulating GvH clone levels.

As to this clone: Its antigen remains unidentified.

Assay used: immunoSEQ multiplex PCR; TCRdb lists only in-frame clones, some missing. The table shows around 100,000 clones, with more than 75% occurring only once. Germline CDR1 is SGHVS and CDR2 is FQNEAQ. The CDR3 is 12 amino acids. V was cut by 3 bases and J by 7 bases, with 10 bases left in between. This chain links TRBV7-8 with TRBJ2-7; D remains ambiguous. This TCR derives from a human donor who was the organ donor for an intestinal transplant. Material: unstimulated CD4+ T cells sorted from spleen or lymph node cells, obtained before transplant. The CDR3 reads CASSFSQREQYF. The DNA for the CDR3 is TGTGCCAGCAGCTTCTCCCAGAGGGAGCAGTACTTC.